The 16 T cell receptor beta chains reported below all come from one sample, sequenced in a study of cytomegalovirus exposure and HLA in healthy donors. PCR amplification relied on 60 Vbeta primers (plus 13 Jbeta primers). Produced via immunoSEQ multiplex PCR; TCRdb's table is partial and in-frame only. The data show 130,000 to 150,000 clones, 70% to 80% seen once. The source material was PBMCs. These TCRs come from a woman between 50 and 59 years old in good health and CMV-seropositive.

This clone was recorded once. V and J are TRBV5-1 and TRBJ2-7, with D maybe TRBD2 (5 bases). There are 14 residues in the CDR3. Trimming pared 4 bases from V and 2 bases from J, leaving 13 bases between. The germline gives CDR1 SGHRS, CDR2 YFSETQ. CDR3: CASSAEAFPYEQYF. The CDR3 DNA sequence: TGCGCCAGCAGCGCGGAGGCCTTCCCCTACGAGCAGTACTTC.

The chain uses TRBV5-1 and TRBJ2-3, with 8 bases lining up with TRBD2. Germline-derived CDR1 and CDR2 are SGHRS and YFSETQ. With 3 bases clipped from V and 1 base from J, the junction kept 7 bases outside the gene matches. The CDR3 totals 16 residues. CDR3 in DNA: TGCGCCAGCAGCTGGGGGGCGGGGGGCCGCACAGATACGCAGTATTTT. Translating gives CASSWGAGGRTDTQYF.

V and J are TRBV29-1 and TRBJ2-3, with 13 bases identical to TRBD2. This CDR3 is 18 amino acids long. Germline V lookup: CDR1 SQVTM, CDR2 ANQGSEA. V lost 5 bases, J lost 2 bases, and 13 bases stayed unmatched. The chain's CDR3 is CSVPEGVTSGGYTDTQYF. DNA of the CDR3: TGCAGCGTTCCCGAAGGGGTGACTAGCGGGGGGTACACAGATACGCAGTATTTT.

In this sample, this clone turned up once. The DNA for the CDR3 is TGTGCCAGCAGTGAACGGGGGGGGACCTACGAGCAGTACTTC. Translation gives CASSERGGTYEQYF. This chain connects TRBV2 to TRBJ2-7, with 8 bases lining up with TRBD2. Germline CDR1 SNHLY, CDR2 FYNNEI. With 2 bases clipped from V and 2 bases from J, the junction kept 2 bases outside the gene matches. This CDR3 has 14 residues.

The chain combines TRBV29-1 with TRBJ2-1; no reliable D call. Trimming removed 6 bases at V and 7 bases at J, with 10 bases between. Germline CDR1 and CDR2: SQVTM and ANQGSEA. There are 11 residues in the CDR3. This chain's CDR3 is CSVSLSNEQFF. The CDR3 region has the DNA TGCAGCGTGAGTCTGAGTAATGAGCAGTTCTTC.

This chain links TRBV6-1 with TRBJ1-1; D is uncertain. V lost 0 bases and J 6 bases, leaving 14 bases between the germline ends. Germline V gives CDR1 MNHNS, CDR2 SASEGT. The CDR3 totals 15 residues. The CDR3 region is CASSEASGYEPEAFF. The CDR3, as DNA: TGTGCCAGCAGTGAAGCGTCGGGTTATGAGCCTGAAGCTTTCTTT.

V usage is TRBV30 and J usage is TRBJ2-1, with 8 bases aligning to TRBD1. From germline, CDR1 is GTSNPN and CDR2 SVGIG (reference sequence). This CDR3 spans 14 amino acids. V was pared by 5 bases and J by 2 bases, with 5 bases of the junction left unmatched. The CDR3 protein is CAWQTGAAYNEQFF. The CDR3 region has the DNA TGTGCCTGGCAGACAGGGGCTGCCTACAATGAGCAGTTCTTC.

Worth noting for this clone: A much larger clone is a single base away; this may be a read error. This rearrangement joins TRBV9 to TRBJ2-3; TRBD2 matches at 10 bases. Per germline, CDR1 SGDLS and CDR2 YYNGEE. The CDR3 is 15 amino acids. The V gene end was trimmed by 3 bases and the J gene end by 1 base; junction bases not matched to a gene: 2. Here the CDR3 reads CASSGLAGGTDTQYF. CDR3 DNA sequence: TGTGCCAGCAGCGGCCTAGCGGGGGGCACAGATACGCAGTATTTT.

The V and J genes are TRBV5-1 and TRBJ1-4; maybe TRBD1 (6 bases). CDR1 is SGHRS and CDR2 is YFSETQ in the germline V gene. V was cut by 4 bases and J by 4 bases, with 26 bases left in between. The CDR3 spans 19 residues. This chain's CDR3 is CASSRRTAPYLSVNEKLFF. In nucleotides, the CDR3 is TGCGCCAGCAGCCGACGGACAGCCCCCTACCTCTCTGTTAATGAAAAACTGTTTTTT.

This chain joins TRBV2 and TRBJ1-2, with D unresolved. Germline V gene lookup returns CDR1 SNHLY and CDR2 FYNNEI. V shed 7 bases and J shed 4 bases, with 13 bases lying between them. This CDR3 spans 13 amino acids. The CDR3: CASTFNTIYGYTF. In nucleotides, the CDR3 is TGTGCCAGCACCTTTAACACGATCTATGGCTACACCTTC.

This clone appeared a few times. The chain joins TRBV19 to TRBJ1-3; tentative D call: TRBD1 (6 bases). The CDR3 loop spans 15 amino acids. V lost 10 bases and J lost 0, with 16 bases in between. Germline V CDR1 and CDR2: LNHDA, SQIVND (reference sequence). In nucleotides, the CDR3 is TGTGCCACCACCGGGACATGGGTCTCTGGAAACACCATATATTTT. The encoded protein is CATTGTWVSGNTIYF.

The chain links TRBV5-1 to TRBJ1-4; D perhaps matches TRBD1 (5 bases). The germline gives CDR1 SGHRS, CDR2 YFSETQ. V lost 0 bases and J lost 7, with 10 bases in between. The CDR3 is 14 residues long. Here the CDR3 DNA reads TGCGCCAGCAGCTTGGGACATAGGGGTGAAAAACTGTTTTTT. Translation gives CASSLGHRGEKLFF.

This chain joins TRBV6-5 and TRBJ1-2; 8 bases map to TRBD1. The CDR3 length is 15 residues. J gave up 0 bases and V 2 bases, and 2 bases lay outside the gene matches. Germline-derived CDR1 and CDR2 are MNHEY and SVGAGI. CDR3: CASSYRQGPNYGYTF. CDR3 nucleotides: TGTGCCAGCAGTTACCGACAGGGGCCTAACTATGGCTACACCTTC.

The rearrangement joins TRBV12-5 to TRBJ2-5, with TRBD1 as a possible D gene (5 bases). This CDR3 is built from 13 residues. Germline assignment: CDR1 LGHNT and CDR2 FRNRAP. V was pared by 1 base and J by 6 bases, with 9 bases between. In DNA form, the CDR3 reads TGTGCTAGTGGTTTGGCCGGACAAAAGACCCAGTACTTC. Protein: CASGLAGQKTQYF. The full variable domain, its missing parts supplied by reference TRBV12-5 and TRBJ2-5, is DARVTQTPRHKVTEMGQEVTMRCQPILGHNTVFWYRQTMMQGLELLAYFRNRAPLDDSGMPKDRFSAEMPDATLATLKIQPSEPRDSAVYFCASGLAGQKTQYFGPGTRLLVL.

This rearrangement joins TRBV4-1 to TRBJ2-2; possible D gene TRBD1, 5 bases. Germline V gene lookup returns CDR1 MGHRA and CDR2 YSYEKL. Between the trimmed V and J ends, which lost 2 bases and 2 bases, there was a span of 12 bases. The CDR3 is 16 residues long. DNA of the CDR3: TGCGCCAGCAGCCAACCCCTCAGGACAAACACCGGGGAGCTGTTTTTT. Residues: CASSQPLRTNTGELFF.

This rearrangement joins TRBV5-1 to TRBJ1-2, with 10 nucleotides matching TRBD1. Germline loops: CDR1 SGHRS, CDR2 YFSETQ. The CDR3 totals 13 residues. V lost 6 bases, J lost 3 bases, and 2 bases stayed unmatched. CDR3 amino acids: CASTGTGDYGYTF. The CDR3 DNA reads TGCGCCAGCACAGGGACAGGGGACTATGGCTACACCTTC.